Shown below are 14 T cell receptor beta chains from a single sample sequenced in a study of vaccination and CD4 T cells after COVID-19 (dated by TCRdb to the early 2020s). Library preparation used PCR. The reads were generated on an Illumina iSeq 100. DNA from cultured CD4+ T cells was subjected to TCR sequencing with the Oncomine TCR Beta short-read assay at the Johns Hopkins FTIC core. TCRdb reanalyzed the raw reads on its own, using fastp at Q25 for trimming and MiXCR for clone calling, and kept in-frame beta chains. Rows are unified per CDR3 protein, each entry keeping the most common DNA and genes. The sample table holds some 10,000 distinct CDR3 sequences, of which less than 55% were seen once. The ten largest clones add up to around 20% of the sample. The treatment or condition label here, explained by the study, means: roughly nine-day PBMC culture with coronavirus spike peptide pools or control peptides (ViraFEST assay).

Their specific antigens are unknown. The starting material was cultured CD4+ T cells from blood, obtained after SARS-CoV-2 vaccination. The receptor source for this set is a human donor with COVID-19.

The V call is TRBV6-1, the J call TRBJ1-1, with 7 bases lining up with TRBD1. This CDR3 is 16 amino acids long. The V and J ends lost 6 bases and 2 bases, in that order; junction bases with no gene match: 12. CDR1 is MNHNS, CDR2 SASEGT, per germline. In DNA, the CDR3 is TGTGCCAGCAGGCTGAACAGGGGCATGGGAAACACTGAAGCTTTCTTT. Protein sequence: CASRLNRGMGNTEAFF.

V gene TRBV5-1 combines with J gene TRBJ2-7, with no clear D. V was shortened by 2 bases and J by 0 bases, with 9 bases between the two germline ends. Germline values: CDR1 SGHRS, CDR2 YFSETQ. The CDR3 length is 14 residues. This chain's CDR3 is CASSFGSDSYEQYF. The CDR3 DNA reads TGCGCCAGCAGCTTCGGTTCCGACTCCTACGAGCAGTACTTC.

J is TRBJ2-5 and V is TRBV30; a possible D gene is TRBD2 (5 bases). The CDR3 loop spans 15 amino acids. From germline, CDR1 is GTSNPN and CDR2 SVGIG (reference sequence). V was pared by 4 bases and J by 5 bases, with 20 bases between. CDR3 protein: CAWKSGSVPQETQYF. In nucleotides, the CDR3 is TGTGCCTGGAAGTCGGGATCAGTCCCTCAGGAGACCCAGTACTTC. Complete variable domain (other parts from reference TRBV30 and TRBJ2-5): SQTIHQWPATLVQPVGSPLSLECTVEGTSNPNLYWYRQAAGRGLQLLFYSVGIGQISSEVPQNLSASRPQDRQFILSSKKLLLSDSGFYLCAWKSGSVPQETQYFGPGTRLLVL.

The chain has TRBV6-2 or TRBV6-3 and TRBJ1-2, with D possibly being TRBD1 (5 bases). V shed 11 bases and J shed 4 bases, with 17 bases lying between them. CDR3 length equals 13 residues. From germline, CDR1 is MNHEY and CDR2 SVGEGT. The DNA for the CDR3 is TGTGCCGCCAAACCAGGGTCTCTCTATGGCTACACCTTC. It encodes CAAKPGSLYGYTF.

This chain links TRBV20-1 with TRBJ2-3; 7 positions agree with TRBD2. The junction had 4 bases not matched to a gene; V was cut back by 0 bases and J by 4 bases. This CDR3 contains 14 residues. The V gene's germline CDR1 is DFQATT and CDR2 SNEGSKA (reference sequence). CDR3 loop: CSAREGLDPDTQYF. The CDR3 coding sequence is TGCAGTGCTAGAGAAGGACTAGATCCAGATACGCAGTATTTT.

This rearrangement joins TRBV15 to TRBJ2-2; 7 positions agree with TRBD1. The CDR3 has 16 amino acids. The V gene end was trimmed by 3 bases and the J gene end by 1 base; junction bases not matched to a gene: 5. The V gene's germline CDR1 is LNHNV and CDR2 YYDKDF (reference sequence). CDR3 region: CATSSGQALNTGELFF. CDR3 DNA: TGTGCCACCAGCAGCGGACAGGCCTTGAACACCGGGGAGCTGTTTTTT.

The chain has TRBV6-1 and TRBJ2-5, with D perhaps matching TRBD2 (5 bases). The CDR3 has 13 amino acids. V was trimmed by 6 bases and J by 4 bases, leaving 12 bases between them. CDR1 and CDR2 (germline): MNHNS, SASEGT. The CDR3 spells CASRLALPETQYF. The CDR3 region has the DNA TGTGCCAGCAGATTAGCGCTTCCAGAGACCCAGTACTTC.

V is TRBV27 and J is TRBJ2-6; D unresolved. The CDR3 totals 15 residues. The ends were cut back, 3 bases at V and 0 bases at J, with 6 bases in the middle. Germline assignment: CDR1 MNHEY and CDR2 SMNVEV (reference sequence). This chain's CDR3 is CASSLVSSGANVLTF. As DNA, the CDR3 is TGTGCCAGCAGTTTGGTAAGCTCTGGGGCCAACGTCCTGACTTTC. Supplemented by reference TRBV27 and TRBJ2-6, the full variable domain reads EAQVTQNPRYLITVTGKKLTVTCSQNMNHEYMSWYRQDPGLGLRQIYYSMNVEVTDKGDVPEGYKVSRKEKRNFPLILESPSPNQTSLYFCASSLVSSGANVLTFGAGSRLTVL.

The sample holds a few counts of this clonotype. The chain recombines TRBV6-1 with TRBJ2-1; D is perhaps TRBD1 or TRBD2 (5 bases each). The germline CDR1 and CDR2 sequences are MNHNS and SASEGT. The CDR3 has 14 amino acids. V lost 10 bases and J 7 bases, leaving 20 bases between the germline ends. The CDR3 is CATVGWGSRNEQFF. In DNA form, the CDR3 reads TGTGCCACCGTCGGGTGGGGGTCTCGGAATGAGCAGTTCTTC.

Only a few counts were recorded for this clonotype. The chain uses TRBV24-1 and TRBJ1-4; perhaps TRBD1 as D (5 bases). The CDR3 is made up of 13 amino acids. Trimming pared 2 bases from V and 8 bases from J, leaving 8 bases between. From germline, CDR1 is KGHDR and CDR2 SFDVKD. The CDR3 region is CATSDSDSEKLFF. CDR3 coding DNA: TGTGCCACCAGTGATTCTGACAGCGAAAAACTGTTTTTT.

The chain employs TRBV25-1 and TRBJ2-6; no clear D gene. This CDR3 is built from 17 residues. CDR1 is MGHDK and CDR2 is SYGVNS in the germline V gene. V was trimmed by 3 bases and J by 0 bases, leaving 12 bases between them. DNA of the CDR3: TGTGCCAGCAGTGATTCCCACCCAGGCTCTGGGGCCAACGTCCTGACTTTC. Amino acid sequence: CASSDSHPGSGANVLTF.

The CDR3 spells CASSQDLSLSGGAGDTQYF. CDR3 nucleotide sequence: TGTGCCAGCAGCCAAGATCTGTCCCTCAGCGGGGGGGCAGGAGATACGCAGTATTTT. This chain joins TRBV4-2 and TRBJ2-3; 10 bases agree with TRBD2. Trimming at V came to 0 bases and at J to 5 bases, leaving 14 bases not matched to a gene. Per germline, CDR1 LGHNA and CDR2 YNFKEQ. The CDR3 has 19 amino acids.

V gene TRBV7-2 combines with J gene TRBJ1-2, with D hard to call. V was trimmed by 5 bases and J by 6 bases, leaving 7 bases between them. This CDR3 spans 11 amino acids. The germline V gene has CDR1 SGHTA and CDR2 FQGNSA. The CDR3 nucleotides read TGTGCCAGCAGCAACAGCCATGGCTACACCTTC. Protein: CASSNSHGYTF.

The V gene is TRBV19, the J gene TRBJ2-3; perhaps TRBD1 as D (6 bases). Trimming removed 3 bases from V and 6 bases from J, with 22 bases in between. CDR1 is LNHDA, CDR2 SQIVND, per germline (reference sequence). The CDR3 covers 17 residues. The CDR3 DNA reads TGTGCCAGTAGTATGGTGTCTGGGACGGGGACAAGGGATACGCAGTATTTT. Amino acid sequence: CASSMVSGTGTRDTQYF.